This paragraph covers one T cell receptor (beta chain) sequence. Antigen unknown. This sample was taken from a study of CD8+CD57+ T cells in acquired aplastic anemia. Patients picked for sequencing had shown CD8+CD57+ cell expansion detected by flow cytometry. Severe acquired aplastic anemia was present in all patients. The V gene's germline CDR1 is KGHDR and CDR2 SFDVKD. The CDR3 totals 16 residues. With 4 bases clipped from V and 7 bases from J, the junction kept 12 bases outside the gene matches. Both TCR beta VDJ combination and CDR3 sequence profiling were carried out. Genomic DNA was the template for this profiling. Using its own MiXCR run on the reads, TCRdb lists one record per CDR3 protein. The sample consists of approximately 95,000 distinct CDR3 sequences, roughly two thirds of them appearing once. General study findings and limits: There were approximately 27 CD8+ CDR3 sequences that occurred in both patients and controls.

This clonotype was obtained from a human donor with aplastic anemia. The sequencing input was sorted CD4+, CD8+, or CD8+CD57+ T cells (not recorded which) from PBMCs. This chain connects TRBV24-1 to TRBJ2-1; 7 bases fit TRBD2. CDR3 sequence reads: CATSDVGLVGGNEQFF. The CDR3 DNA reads TGTGCCACCAGTGACGTTGGACTAGTGGGGGGGAATGAGCAGTTCTTC.